A single sample gave rise to the 8 T cell receptor beta chains below, sequenced in a study of siplizumab effects on memory and regulatory T cells. Libraries were prepared by immunoSEQ multiplex PCR; TCRdb keeps only in-frame clonotypes and omits some of them. The sample lists roughly 100,000 clones; approximately 94% were seen once. Sequenced material: CD4+ T cells sorted from blood. These receptor sequences come from a human donor in good health.

The rearrangement joins TRBV5-5 to TRBJ1-4; D is perhaps TRBD1 (6 bases). This CDR3 contains 16 residues. V was pared by 5 bases and J by 7 bases, with 21 bases between. Germline V gene data show CDR1 as SGHKS and CDR2 as YYEKEE (reference sequence). CDR3: CASRSSAGVGSEKLFF. CDR3 in DNA: TGTGCCAGCAGATCATCCGCAGGGGTCGGGAGTGAAAAACTGTTTTTT.

The V call is TRBV7-9, the J call TRBJ1-2; no clear D. Germline V gives CDR1 SEHNR, CDR2 FQNEAQ (reference sequence). This CDR3 is 15 amino acids long. V gave up 2 bases and J gave up 2 bases, with 12 bases separating them. The CDR3 loop reads CASSLSAAQNYGYTF. CDR3 sequence (DNA): TGTGCCAGCAGCTTATCGGCGGCCCAGAACTATGGCTACACCTTC.

V and J are TRBV5-6 and TRBJ1-1; D is unclear. CDR1 SGHDT and CDR2 YYEEEE come from the germline V gene. The CDR3 has 16 residues. The V end lost 4 bases, the J end lost 4 bases, and 20 bases lay between the germline ends. The CDR3 bases are TGTGCCAGCAGCCCGCCTAATACCCCCTGGGGCACTGAAGCTTTCTTT. It codes for CASSPPNTPWGTEAFF.

This chain uses TRBV7-3 with TRBJ2-7; 8 nucleotides line up with TRBD2. This CDR3 contains 15 residues. CDR1 SGHTA and CDR2 FQGTGA come from the germline V gene. V was pared by 4 bases and J by 0 bases, with 5 bases of the junction left unmatched. The DNA of the CDR3 is TGTGCCAGCAGCTCTGTAGCGGGGACCTCCTACGAGCAGTACTTC. It is translated as CASSSVAGTSYEQYF. The entire variable domain, with the rest obtained from reference TRBV7-3 and TRBJ2-7, is as follows: GAGVSQTPSNKVTEKGKYVELRCDPISGHTALYWYRQSLGQGPEFLIYFQGTGAADDSGLPNDRFFAVRPEGSVSTLKIQRTERGDSAVYLCASSSVAGTSYEQYFGPGTRLTVT.

The chain employs TRBV30 and TRBJ1-5; TRBD1 is a possible D gene (5 bases). The germline gives CDR1 GTSNPN, CDR2 SVGIG (reference sequence). The V gene lost 6 bases and the J gene lost 1 base, with 13 bases spanning the gap. The CDR3 has 14 residues. In nucleotides, the CDR3 is TGTGCCTGTGGGGGGGGTTTAAGCAATCAGCCCCAGCATTTT. It translates to CACGGGLSNQPQHF.

The V and J genes are TRBV4-1 and TRBJ2-5, with 10 bases that match TRBD2. The V and J ends lost 1 base and 2 bases, in that order; junction bases with no gene match: 13. The CDR3 runs to 19 residues. The germline V gene encodes CDR1 MGHRA and CDR2 YSYEKL. The chain's CDR3 is CASSQVPASGRRGQETQYF. CDR3 bases: TGCGCCAGCAGCCAAGTCCCCGCTAGCGGGAGACGTGGACAAGAGACCCAGTACTTC.

The chain recombines TRBV5-4 with TRBJ1-3; D is possibly TRBD1 (5 bases). The CDR3 spans 15 residues. The V end was cut by 0 bases, the J end by 2 bases, with 9 bases between. Looked up from germline, CDR1 is SGHNT and CDR2 is YYREEE (reference sequence). The CDR3 nucleotides are TGTGCCAGCAGCTTGGCAGGGAGACCTGGAAACACCATATATTTT. Encoded protein: CASSLAGRPGNTIYF.

This sequence joins TRBV19 and TRBJ2-1; D uncertain. Per the germline V gene, CDR1 is LNHDA and CDR2 is SQIVND (reference sequence). The ends were cut back, 8 bases at V and 0 bases at J, with 14 bases in the middle. The CDR3 spans 15 residues. In nucleotides, the CDR3 is TGTGCCAGTGGCACTACGGGTAGCTCCTACAATGAGCAGTTCTTC. Its translation is CASGTTGSSYNEQFF.